This T cell receptor beta chain appears in the sequencing data of a study of a mutant IDH1 vaccine in newly diagnosed glioma. Overall study: Beginning 4-6 weeks after radiotherapy alone, or with temozolomide cycles, vaccination took place.

Study-level findings and limits: Changes in top peripheral clonotypes did not appear linked to pseudoprogression.

Time point reported: week 35, safety follow-up. It was 300 ug of mutant IDH1 20-mer peptide that made up each vaccine dose, given with topical imiquimod. Newly diagnosed WHO grade 3 or 4 IDH1-mutant, ATRX-lost astrocytomas were identified in the donors. Note on this clone: Its antigen remains unidentified.

Sequenced by immunoSEQ multiplex PCR; TCRdb stores in-frame clones only, minus some. The repertoire holds approximately 44,000 clones, with around 78% as singletons. This CDR3 has 17 amino acids. Per germline, CDR1 SEHNR and CDR2 FQNEAQ (reference sequence). Trimming removed 3 bases from V and 3 bases from J, with 19 bases in between. The starting material was PBMCs, obtained from a glioma patient whose treatment included an IDH1 peptide vaccine. The chain has TRBV7-9 and TRBJ2-3; D gene uncertain. This TCR was recovered from a man between 35 and 55 years old with glioma. The CDR3 DNA reads TGTGCCAGCAGCTTCGGCATAGGGAACGCACGTACAGATACGCAGTATTTT. It encodes CASSFGIGNARTDTQYF.